One sample yielded the 13 T cell receptor beta chains listed below, sequenced in a study of T cell repertoires in cytomegalovirus infection. Antigens for these TCRs are unknown. In TCRdb, the reads were re-called with MiXCR into one record per CDR3 protein. The table lists roughly 280,000 distinct CDR3 sequences, roughly a fifth of them singletons, with roughly 19% in the top ten. Material: cultured PBMCs, obtained from culture after CMV antigen stimulation. These receptors came from a human donor in good health (CMV status not recorded). Some clones in this sample may be carry-over from other donors' samples.

The J gene is TRBJ1-2, the V gene TRBV10-3; TRBD1 agrees at 9 bases. Unmatched junction bases numbered 9, after V lost 6 bases and J lost 13 bases. Looked up from germline, CDR1 is ENHRY and CDR2 is SYGVKD. The CDR3 runs 12 residues. CDR3: CAISAGTGTPTF. The CDR3 DNA follows: TGTGCCATCAGCGCCGGGACAGGGACCCCCACCTTC.

This clonotype was observed a few times. V gene TRBV7-9 combines with J gene TRBJ2-5; no definite D call. The length of the CDR3 is 14 residues. The V gene lost 5 bases and the J gene lost 2 bases, with 12 bases spanning the gap. Germline CDR1 SEHNR, CDR2 FQNEAQ (reference sequence). CDR3 in amino acids: CASSLPLTQETQYF. The CDR3 region has the DNA TGTGCCAGCAGCCTCCCTCTAACGCAAGAGACCCAGTACTTC.

Only one count was recorded for this clonotype. This chain uses TRBV19 with TRBJ1-1; D not resolved. CDR1 is LNHDA and CDR2 is SQIVND in the germline V gene (reference sequence). Trimming took off 5 bases at V and 3 bases at J, with 7 bases between the two ends. This CDR3 has 12 residues. CDR3 in amino acids: CASSQDYTEAFF. CDR3 DNA sequence: TGTGCCAGTAGTCAGGATTACACTGAAGCTTTCTTT.

This chain links TRBV4-2 with TRBJ2-1; D not certain. Germline-derived CDR1 and CDR2 are LGHNA and YNFKEQ. This CDR3 region has 17 residues. Between the trimmed V and J ends, which lost 4 bases and 2 bases, there was a span of 18 bases. The CDR3 here is CASSPSGGGPPYNEQFF. CDR3 DNA sequence: TGTGCCAGCAGCCCATCCGGTGGCGGACCACCCTACAATGAGCAGTTCTTC.

The chain couples TRBV4-1 to TRBJ1-5; D not resolved. V gave up 0 bases and J gave up 0 bases, with 3 bases separating them. The CDR3 runs 14 residues. Germline assignment: CDR1 MGHRA and CDR2 YSYEKL. DNA of the CDR3: TGCGCCAGCAGCCAAGACCCTAGCAATCAGCCCCAGCATTTT. It yields the protein CASSQDPSNQPQHF.

The gene calls are TRBV20-1 and TRBJ1-5; tentatively, D is TRBD1 (5 bases). Trimming pared 4 bases from V and 4 bases from J, leaving 11 bases between. CDR3 length: 13 amino acids. Germline values: CDR1 DFQATT, CDR2 SNEGSKA (reference sequence). This chain's CDR3 is CSATPGRNQPQHF. Here the CDR3 DNA reads TGCAGTGCTACTCCAGGGAGGAATCAGCCCCAGCATTTT.

The V call is TRBV10-3, the J call TRBJ1-1; D is unresolved. Germline CDR1 is ENHRY and CDR2 is SYGVKD. Trimming took 8 bases from V and 6 from J, leaving 10 bases between them. The CDR3 runs to 11 residues. CDR3 sequence reads: CAILSGSEAFF. The CDR3 DNA is TGTGCCATCTTGTCCGGGTCTGAAGCTTTCTTT.

The chain has TRBV4-1 and TRBJ2-6; 9 bases agree with TRBD1. Germline CDR1 is MGHRA and CDR2 is YSYEKL. The CDR3 is made up of 20 amino acids. V lost 4 bases and J lost 0; bases outside the gene matches: 13. The CDR3 sequence is CASSPGMSGQGSSGANVLTF. The CDR3 DNA sequence: TGCGCCAGCAGCCCAGGCATGTCGGGACAGGGCTCCTCTGGGGCCAACGTCCTGACTTTC.

The chain has TRBV10-3 and TRBJ1-1, with 7 bases lining up with TRBD1. Germline V CDR1 and CDR2: ENHRY, SYGVKD. V shed 9 bases and J 1 base; nucleotides not matched to a gene: 5. The CDR3 has 13 residues. CDR3 sequence reads: CAIVGQSNTEAFF. CDR3 DNA: TGTGCCATAGTGGGACAGTCGAACACTGAAGCTTTCTTT.

This clonotype appeared many times. The DNA for the CDR3 is TGTGCCAGCAGCTTGACTGCGACGGGACTCAACAATGAGCAGTTCTTC. It specifies CASSLTATGLNNEQFF. This rearrangement joins TRBV7-2 to TRBJ2-1; possibly TRBD2 for D (6 bases). The CDR3 sequence is 16 residues long. CDR1 is SGHTA and CDR2 is FQGNSA in the germline V gene. Between the trimmed V and J ends, which lost 3 bases and 5 bases, there was a span of 17 bases.

This clonotype has a handful of counts. The J gene is TRBJ1-4, the V gene TRBV7-2, with TRBD1 matching over 7 bases. This CDR3 has 15 residues. Per the germline V gene, CDR1 is SGHTA and CDR2 is FQGNSA. Trimming at V came to 4 bases and at J to 8 bases, leaving 10 bases not matched to a gene. The CDR3, as DNA: TGTGCCAGCAGCTCCTACAGGGGAAGGGTAGAAAAACTGTTTTTT. Protein: CASSSYRGRVEKLFF.

This clonotype was counted only a few times. The gene calls are TRBV14 and TRBJ2-1; TRBD1 matches at 7 bases. The CDR3 sequence is 15 residues long. The germline V gene has CDR1 SGHDN and CDR2 FVKESK. J gave up 7 bases and V 1 base, and 7 bases lay outside the gene matches. The CDR3 spells CASSQAGGVGNEQFF. As DNA, the CDR3 is TGTGCCAGCAGCCAAGCAGGGGGAGTTGGGAATGAGCAGTTCTTC.

CDR3 in amino acids: CASSFQGQGLSEAFF. The CDR3 region has the DNA TGTGCCAGCAGCTTCCAGGGCCAGGGTCTATCTGAAGCTTTCTTT. This sequence joins TRBV7-2 and TRBJ1-1; possibly TRBD1 for D (5 bases). From germline, CDR1 is SGHTA and CDR2 FQGNSA. With 3 bases removed from V and 6 bases from J, the gap between germline ends came to 17 bases. CDR3 size: 15 residues.